Presented here are 27 T cell receptor beta chains from one specimen sequenced in a study of cytomegalovirus exposure and HLA in healthy donors. Method: immunoSEQ multiplex PCR; TCRdb's copy keeps in-frame clones and lacks some. The sample comprises over 130,000 clones, approximately 86% of which are singletons, and roughly 10% rests with the top ten. Sequenced input: PBMCs. These receptor sequences come from a man in his late teens or twenties in good health and CMV-seropositive.

V is TRBV20-1 and J is TRBJ1-4; D remains ambiguous. The length of the CDR3 is 11 residues. Germline loops: CDR1 DFQATT, CDR2 SNEGSKA (reference sequence). V lost 3 bases to trimming and J lost 12 bases, with 11 bases between them. Here the CDR3 DNA reads TGCAGTGCTAGCTCCGGGCGGGAACTGTTTTTT. Amino acids: CSASSGRELFF.

The CDR3 nucleotides read TGTGCCAGCAGCCAAGGACGACAGGGCCACCTCTATGGCTACACCTTC. Its protein product is CASSQGRQGHLYGYTF. This sequence joins TRBV5-6 and TRBJ1-2; 7 bases match TRBD1. The CDR3 has 16 residues. The germline V gene encodes CDR1 SGHDT and CDR2 YYEEEE. V trimming: 4 bases; J trimming: 4 bases; junction bases outside the gene matches: 13.

The count of this clone is one. This chain uses TRBV29-1 with TRBJ2-4, with TRBD2 matching 7 bases. This CDR3 is 12 amino acids long. From germline, CDR1 is SQVTM and CDR2 ANQGSEA. V was pared by 7 bases and J by 6 bases, with 6 bases of the junction left unmatched. The CDR3 DNA reads as TGCAGCGGGGGAGGGCCGGGAAACATTCAGTACTTC. Translating gives CSGGGPGNIQYF.

The rearrangement joins TRBV2 to TRBJ2-7; a weak D match, TRBD1 (6 bases). Germline V lookup: CDR1 SNHLY, CDR2 FYNNEI. Between the trimmed V and J ends, which lost 3 bases and 3 bases, there was a span of 9 bases. CDR3 size: 13 residues. CDR3 in amino acids: CASSDSDSYEQYF. The CDR3 DNA reads as TGTGCCAGCAGTGACTCGGACAGCTACGAGCAGTACTTC.

This rearrangement joins TRBV6-6 to TRBJ2-7; the match to TRBD2 covers 7 bases. CDR3 length equals 16 residues. Germline values: CDR1 MNHNY, CDR2 SVGAGI (reference sequence). Trimming took 5 bases from V and 1 from J; bases not matched to a gene: 11. The CDR3, as DNA: TGTGCCAGCAGTCATCGACTTGGCGGGGGATCCTACGAGCAGTACTTC. This codes for CASSHRLGGGSYEQYF.

The chain has TRBV19 and TRBJ1-5; D is uncertain. Germline V gene data show CDR1 as LNHDA and CDR2 as SQIVND (reference sequence). Trimming took 10 bases from V and 0 from J, leaving 22 bases between them. CDR3 length: 17 amino acids. The CDR3 protein is CATSPGSLIYSNQPQHF. DNA for the CDR3: TGTGCCACTTCTCCGGGATCATTAATCTATAGCAATCAGCCCCAGCATTTT.

This chain connects TRBV5-4 to TRBJ1-2; tentatively, D is TRBD1 (6 bases). The CDR3 is made up of 13 amino acids. The V and J ends lost 2 bases and 6 bases respectively, with 11 bases between them. CDR1 is SGHNT, CDR2 YYREEE, per germline (reference sequence). The DNA for the CDR3 is TGTGCCAGCAGCTTCGACAGGTCGCATGGCTACACCTTC. Translation: CASSFDRSHGYTF.

The V call is TRBV5-4, the J call TRBJ1-3; 11 positions agree with TRBD1. Germline V lookup: CDR1 SGHNT, CDR2 YYREEE (reference sequence). The V segment lost 0 bases and the J segment 0 bases; nucleotides outside the gene matches: 2. This CDR3 has 17 amino acids. CDR3 sequence reads: CASSLGGTGGSGNTIYF. The CDR3 region has the DNA TGTGCCAGCAGCTTGGGCGGGACAGGGGGCTCTGGAAACACCATATATTTT.

This sequence joins TRBV19 and TRBJ2-7; tentative D call: TRBD2 (5 bases). Germline CDR1 is LNHDA and CDR2 is SQIVND (reference sequence). The V end was cut by 3 bases, the J end by 5 bases, with 11 bases between. The CDR3 spans 13 residues. CDR3 protein: CASSISYGDEQYF. In DNA, the CDR3 is TGTGCCAGTAGTATCTCCTACGGGGACGAGCAGTACTTC.

This clone is a singleton in its sample. The V call is TRBV5-1, the J call TRBJ2-2; 10 nucleotides agree with TRBD2. This CDR3 is 18 amino acids long. Germline loops: CDR1 SGHRS, CDR2 YFSETQ. Germline trimming cut 0 bases from V and 2 bases from J; bases unmatched to any gene: 7. The CDR3 sequence: CASSLAQRGGQNTGELFF. In DNA form, the CDR3 reads TGCGCCAGCAGCTTGGCCCAGCGGGGGGGCCAAAACACCGGGGAGCTGTTTTTT.

The V and J genes are TRBV6-5 and TRBJ2-1, with 8 bases that match TRBD2. V lost 6 bases to trimming and J lost 0 bases; unmatched junction nucleotides: 1. CDR3 length equals 14 residues. Germline-derived CDR1 and CDR2 are MNHEY and SVGAGI. In nucleotides, the CDR3 is TGTGCCAGCAGGACTAGCGTCTCCTACAATGAGCAGTTCTTC. Its translation is CASRTSVSYNEQFF.

This clone was seen a single time. The rearrangement uses TRBV6-1 and TRBJ1-5; no clear D gene. V was trimmed by 4 bases and J by 4 bases, leaving 8 bases between them. The CDR3 is 13 amino acids. The germline V gene has CDR1 MNHNS and CDR2 SASEGT. The CDR3 region has the DNA TGTGCCAGCAGTGGCGAGGGAAATCAGCCCCAGCATTTT. Amino acid sequence: CASSGEGNQPQHF.

V usage is TRBV30 and J usage is TRBJ1-3; D is ambiguous. Germline lookup yields CDR1 GTSNPN and CDR2 SVGIG (reference sequence). The germline V and J ends were trimmed by 0 bases and 7 bases, with 13 bases remaining between them. CDR3 length: 14 amino acids. The CDR3 nucleotides read TGTGCCTGGAGTGTCGGTCAGGTTGGGAACACCATATATTTT. Amino acids: CAWSVGQVGNTIYF. The full variable domain, with the rest looked up from reference TRBV30 and TRBJ1-3, is SQTIHQWPATLVQPVGSPLSLECTVEGTSNPNLYWYRQAAGRGLQLLFYSVGIGQISSEVPQNLSASRPQDRQFILSSKKLLLSDSGFYLCAWSVGQVGNTIYFGEGSWLTVV.

This chain uses TRBV5-1 with TRBJ2-7; no clear D gene. V lost 1 base and J 3 bases, leaving 11 bases between the germline ends. Germline V CDR1 and CDR2: SGHRS, YFSETQ. This CDR3 region has 14 residues. The CDR3 sequence: CASSLRGQHYEQYF. CDR3 DNA sequence: TGCGCCAGCAGCTTGAGAGGCCAGCACTACGAGCAGTACTTC.

The chain uses TRBV11-2 and TRBJ2-3, with a weak D call TRBD2 (5 bases). V was pared by 4 bases and J by 4 bases, with 9 bases between. The CDR3 runs 13 residues. The germline gives CDR1 SGHAT, CDR2 FQNNGV. Here the CDR3 reads CASSSLLADTQYF. The CDR3 nucleotides are TGTGCCAGCAGCTCCCTACTAGCAGATACGCAGTATTTT.

Regarding this clone: Other DNA sequences from this sample encode an identical CDR3 as well. V and J are TRBV6-5 and TRBJ1-2; 7 nucleotides match TRBD1. The CDR3 spans 12 residues. The V gene end was trimmed by 6 bases and the J gene end by 4 bases; junction bases not matched to a gene: 2. Germline assignment: CDR1 MNHEY and CDR2 SVGAGI. The CDR3 region has the DNA TGTGCCAGCAGGACAGGGAGCTATGGCTACACCTTC. Protein: CASRTGSYGYTF.

The chain uses TRBV19 and TRBJ2-1; 11 bases map to TRBD2. Per germline, CDR1 LNHDA and CDR2 SQIVND (reference sequence). Losses at the gene ends were 5 bases for V and 8 bases for J; bases not matched to a gene: 8. This CDR3 contains 15 residues. The CDR3 DNA reads as TGTGCCAGTAGTGTAGCGGGAGGGCCTCCGGATGAGCAGTTCTTC. As protein: CASSVAGGPPDEQFF.

V usage is TRBV2 and J usage is TRBJ1-2; TRBD1 aligns across 8 bases. The germline V gene has CDR1 SNHLY and CDR2 FYNNEI. This CDR3 has 15 residues. With 6 bases clipped from V and 3 bases from J, the junction kept 9 bases outside the gene matches. CDR3 in amino acids: CASRRLTGDYYGYTF. Written as DNA, the CDR3 is TGTGCCAGCAGACGGTTGACAGGGGATTACTATGGCTACACCTTC.

This sequence joins TRBV4-2 and TRBJ2-1; the match to TRBD2 covers 7 bases. The trim removed 1 base at V and 4 bases at J, leaving 7 bases unmatched. CDR3 length: 16 amino acids. Per germline, CDR1 LGHNA and CDR2 YNFKEQ. This chain's CDR3 is CASSQVSAGVYNEQFF. The CDR3 nucleotides read TGTGCCAGCAGCCAAGTATCGGCGGGAGTTTACAATGAGCAGTTCTTC.

This clone was recorded only once. The genes are TRBV4-1 and TRBJ2-2; D not resolved. CDR3 length equals 14 residues. Germline loops: CDR1 MGHRA, CDR2 YSYEKL. V was trimmed by 0 bases and J by 7 bases, leaving 9 bases between them. The CDR3 DNA is TGCGCCAGCAGCCAAGAATCTAATGGCGGGGAGCTGTTTTTT. It yields the protein CASSQESNGGELFF.

This chain uses TRBV4-2 with TRBJ1-2; D might be TRBD1 (5 bases). The V gene's germline CDR1 is LGHNA and CDR2 YNFKEQ. The ends were cut back, 1 base at V and 1 base at J, with 10 bases in the middle. The CDR3 runs 15 residues. The CDR3 region is CASSQVFQGNYGYTF. The CDR3 DNA sequence: TGTGCCAGCAGCCAAGTATTCCAGGGTAACTATGGCTACACCTTC.

This chain joins TRBV18 and TRBJ2-7; 8 bases line up with TRBD2. The trim removed 3 bases at V and 1 base at J, leaving 8 bases unmatched. Germline V gene lookup returns CDR1 KGHSH and CDR2 LQKENI. The CDR3 loop spans 16 amino acids. CDR3 in DNA: TGTGCCAGCTCACCCCCAGGACTAGCACCATCCTACGAGCAGTACTTC. Protein: CASSPPGLAPSYEQYF.

The chain carries TRBV9 and TRBJ2-3, with D unclear. Germline V gene sequence: CDR1 SGDLS, CDR2 YYNGEE. V lost 3 bases and J lost 1, with 6 bases in between. The CDR3 spans 13 residues. The CDR3 reads CASSAGGTDTQYF. The DNA of the CDR3 is TGTGCCAGCAGCGCTGGAGGCACAGATACGCAGTATTTT.

The gene calls are TRBV5-1 and TRBJ2-1; tentatively, D is TRBD2 (6 bases). Germline CDR1 reads SGHRS; CDR2 reads YFSETQ. CDR3 length: 15 amino acids. Trimming removed 0 bases at V and 4 bases at J, with 11 bases between. The CDR3, as DNA: TGCGCCAGCAGCTTGGGATCCAGCGGGTACAATGAGCAGTTCTTC. Translated: CASSLGSSGYNEQFF.

V and J are TRBV30 and TRBJ2-2; D is undetermined. There are 10 residues in the CDR3. The germline CDR1 and CDR2 sequences are GTSNPN and SVGIG (reference sequence). V was shortened by 6 bases and J by 8 bases, with 7 bases between the two germline ends. For the CDR3, the DNA is TGTGCCTGTGGCAGAGGGGAGCTGTTTTTT. Its protein product is CACGRGELFF. Based on the CDR3 plus reference TRBV30 and TRBJ2-2, the full variable domain is SQTIHQWPATLVQPVGSPLSLECTVEGTSNPNLYWYRQAAGRGLQLLFYSVGIGQISSEVPQNLSASRPQDRQFILSSKKLLLSDSGFYLCACGRGELFFGEGSRLTVL.

V gene TRBV6-5 combines with J gene TRBJ2-6; a possible D gene is TRBD2 (5 bases). V was cut by 11 bases and J by 2 bases, with 13 bases left in between. The germline V gene encodes CDR1 MNHEY and CDR2 SVGAGI. CDR3 size: 14 residues. The CDR3 protein is CASAVGAGANVLTF. The DNA of the CDR3 is TGTGCCTCAGCGGTCGGGGCTGGGGCCAACGTCCTGACTTTC.

The chain uses TRBV7-6 and TRBJ1-2; 8 nucleotides line up with TRBD1. This CDR3 is 14 amino acids long. Germline V gene sequence: CDR1 SGHVS, CDR2 FNYEAQ. V dropped 10 bases and J dropped 6; count of bases not matched to a gene: 13. CDR3: CATNDRGGGDGYTF. CDR3 in DNA: TGTGCCACCAATGACAGGGGAGGAGGGGATGGCTACACCTTC.